This T cell receptor beta chain was captured in a study of T cell responses to AZD1222 COVID-19 vaccine. For the study at large: Second-dose intervals near 4 or 12 weeks were combined. Study-wide results and limits: Nearly half of unique spike-specific TCRs reportedly avoided B.1.351 and B.1.1.7 mutated regions.

As regards this clone: The antigen is undetermined.

Sequenced by immunoSEQ multiplex PCR; TCRdb stores in-frame clones only, minus some. The repertoire consists of some 200,000 clones, with approximately 91% occurring once and the leading ten covering 0.95% to 1%. The length of the CDR3 is 14 residues. V was shortened by 6 bases and J by 0 bases, with 12 bases between the two germline ends. The V gene's germline CDR1 is SGHNT and CDR2 YENEEA. The source is an adult in good health. This chain connects TRBV11-3 to TRBJ2-7, with D possibly TRBD1 on 6 matching bases. The material sequenced was peripheral blood, taken on day 0 of AZD1222 vaccination. The CDR3 loop reads CASRPGQSSYEQYF. For the CDR3, the DNA is TGTGCCAGCAGGCCGGGACAAAGCTCCTACGAGCAGTACTTC.